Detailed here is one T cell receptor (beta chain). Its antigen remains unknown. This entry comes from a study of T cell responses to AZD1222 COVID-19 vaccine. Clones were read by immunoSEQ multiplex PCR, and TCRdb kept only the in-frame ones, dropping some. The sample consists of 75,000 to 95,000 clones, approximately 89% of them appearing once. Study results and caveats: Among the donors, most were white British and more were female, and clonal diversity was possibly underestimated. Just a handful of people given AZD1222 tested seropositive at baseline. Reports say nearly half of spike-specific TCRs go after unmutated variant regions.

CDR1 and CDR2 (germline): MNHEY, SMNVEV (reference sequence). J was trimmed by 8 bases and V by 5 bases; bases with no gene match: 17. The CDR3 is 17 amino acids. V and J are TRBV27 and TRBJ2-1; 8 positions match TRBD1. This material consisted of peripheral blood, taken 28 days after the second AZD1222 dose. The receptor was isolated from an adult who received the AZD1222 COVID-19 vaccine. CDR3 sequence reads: CASSPRQGLGLWDEQFF. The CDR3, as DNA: TGTGCCAGCAGTCCCCGACAGGGGTTAGGACTTTGGGATGAGCAGTTCTTC.